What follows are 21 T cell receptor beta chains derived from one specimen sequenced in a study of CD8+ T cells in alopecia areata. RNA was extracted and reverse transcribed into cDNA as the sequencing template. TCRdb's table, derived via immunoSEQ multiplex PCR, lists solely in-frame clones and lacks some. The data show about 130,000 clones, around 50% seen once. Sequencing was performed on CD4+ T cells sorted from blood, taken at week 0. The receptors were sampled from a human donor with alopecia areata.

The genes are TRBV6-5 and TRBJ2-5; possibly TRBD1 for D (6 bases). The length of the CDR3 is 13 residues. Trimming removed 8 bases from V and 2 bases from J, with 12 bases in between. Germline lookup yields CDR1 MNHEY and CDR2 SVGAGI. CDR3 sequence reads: CASHGTLQETQYF. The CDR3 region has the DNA TGTGCCAGCCACGGGACATTGCAAGAGACCCAGTACTTC.

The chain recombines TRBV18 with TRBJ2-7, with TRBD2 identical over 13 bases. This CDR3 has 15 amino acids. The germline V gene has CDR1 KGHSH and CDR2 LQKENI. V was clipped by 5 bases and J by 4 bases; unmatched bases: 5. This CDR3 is CASSSATSGGYEQYF. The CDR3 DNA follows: TGTGCCAGCTCATCGGCGACTAGCGGGGGGTACGAGCAGTACTTC.

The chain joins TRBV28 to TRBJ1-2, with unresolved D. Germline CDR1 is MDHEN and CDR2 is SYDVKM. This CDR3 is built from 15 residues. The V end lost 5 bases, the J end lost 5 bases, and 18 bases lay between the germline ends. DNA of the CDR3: TGTGCCAGCAGTCCCGGGGTAGCGAATCAATATGGCTACACCTTC. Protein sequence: CASSPGVANQYGYTF.

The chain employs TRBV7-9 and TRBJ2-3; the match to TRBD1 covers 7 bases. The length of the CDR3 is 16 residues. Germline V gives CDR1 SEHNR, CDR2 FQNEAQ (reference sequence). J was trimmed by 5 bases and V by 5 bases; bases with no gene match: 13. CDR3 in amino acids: CASSPGQVLLVDTQYF. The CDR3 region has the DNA TGTGCCAGCAGCCCTGGACAGGTCCTCCTGGTAGATACGCAGTATTTT.

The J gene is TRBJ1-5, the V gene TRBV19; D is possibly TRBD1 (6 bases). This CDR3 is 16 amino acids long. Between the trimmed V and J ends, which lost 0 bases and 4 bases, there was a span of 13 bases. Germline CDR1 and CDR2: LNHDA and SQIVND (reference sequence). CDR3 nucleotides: TGTGCCAGTAGTATAGATCCACAGGGTACTAATCAGCCCCAGCATTTT. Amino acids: CASSIDPQGTNQPQHF.

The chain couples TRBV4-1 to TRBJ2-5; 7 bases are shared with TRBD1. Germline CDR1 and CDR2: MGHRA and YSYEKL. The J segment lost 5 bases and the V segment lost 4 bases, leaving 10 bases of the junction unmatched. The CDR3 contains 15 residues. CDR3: CASSPFGTALETQYF. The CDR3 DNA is TGCGCCAGCAGCCCGTTCGGGACAGCCCTCGAGACCCAGTACTTC.

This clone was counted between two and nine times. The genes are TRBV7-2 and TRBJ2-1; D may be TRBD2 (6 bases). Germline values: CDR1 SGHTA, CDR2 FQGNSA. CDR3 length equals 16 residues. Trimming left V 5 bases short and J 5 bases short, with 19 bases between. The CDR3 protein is CASSPRSGGGHNEQFF. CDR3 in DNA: TGTGCCAGCAGCCCTCGGAGTGGGGGAGGCCACAATGAGCAGTTCTTC.

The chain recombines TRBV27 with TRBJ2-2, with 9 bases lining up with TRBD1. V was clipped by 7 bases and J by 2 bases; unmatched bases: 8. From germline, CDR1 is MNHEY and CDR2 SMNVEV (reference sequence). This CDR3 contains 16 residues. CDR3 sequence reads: CASTPLTGGNTGELFF. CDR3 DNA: TGTGCCAGCACCCCCCTGACAGGGGGAAACACCGGGGAGCTGTTTTTT.

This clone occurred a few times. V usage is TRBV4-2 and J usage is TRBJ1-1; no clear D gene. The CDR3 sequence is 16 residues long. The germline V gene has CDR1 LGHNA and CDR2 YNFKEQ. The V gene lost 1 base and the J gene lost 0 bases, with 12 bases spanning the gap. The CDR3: CASSQVRAELNTEAFF. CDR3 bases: TGTGCCAGCAGCCAAGTTCGCGCTGAATTGAACACTGAAGCTTTCTTT.

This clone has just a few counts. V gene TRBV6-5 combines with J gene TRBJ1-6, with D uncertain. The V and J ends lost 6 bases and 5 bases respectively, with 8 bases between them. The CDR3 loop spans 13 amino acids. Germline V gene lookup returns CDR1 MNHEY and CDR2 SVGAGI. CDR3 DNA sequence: TGTGCCAGCAGCGAACAGAATAATTCACCCCTCCACTTT. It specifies CASSEQNNSPLHF.

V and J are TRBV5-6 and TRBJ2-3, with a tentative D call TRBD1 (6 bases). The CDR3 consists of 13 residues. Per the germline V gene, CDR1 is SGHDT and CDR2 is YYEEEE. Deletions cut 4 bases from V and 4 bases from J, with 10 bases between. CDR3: CASSQGSADTQYF. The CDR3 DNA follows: TGTGCCAGCAGCCAGGGGTCGGCAGATACGCAGTATTTT.

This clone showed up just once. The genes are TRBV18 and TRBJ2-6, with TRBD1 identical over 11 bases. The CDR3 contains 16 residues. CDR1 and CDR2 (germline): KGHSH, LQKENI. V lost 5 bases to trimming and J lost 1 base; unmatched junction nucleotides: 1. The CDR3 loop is CASSGQGASGANVLTF. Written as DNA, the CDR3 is TGTGCCAGCTCAGGACAGGGGGCTTCTGGGGCCAACGTCCTGACTTTC.

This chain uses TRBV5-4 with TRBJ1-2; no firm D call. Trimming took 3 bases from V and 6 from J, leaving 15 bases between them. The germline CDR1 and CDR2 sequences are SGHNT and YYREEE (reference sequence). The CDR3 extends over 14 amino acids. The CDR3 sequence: CASSSEWRTDGYTF. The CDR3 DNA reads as TGTGCCAGCAGCTCCGAATGGAGGACGGATGGCTACACCTTC.

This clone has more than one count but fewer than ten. The CDR3 sequence: CASSFVGGQETQYF. The DNA for the CDR3 is TGCGCCAGCAGCTTCGTCGGGGGGCAAGAGACCCAGTACTTC. V and J are TRBV5-1 and TRBJ2-5; TRBD2 aligns across 7 bases. Germline V gene lookup returns CDR1 SGHRS and CDR2 YFSETQ. The CDR3 runs to 14 residues. V was clipped by 2 bases and J by 2 bases; unmatched bases: 3.

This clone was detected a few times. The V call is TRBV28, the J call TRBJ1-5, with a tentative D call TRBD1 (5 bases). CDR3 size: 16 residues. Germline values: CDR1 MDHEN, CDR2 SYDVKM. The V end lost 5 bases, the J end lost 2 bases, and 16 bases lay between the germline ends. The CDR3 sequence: CASSLPGLFGNQPQHF. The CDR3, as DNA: TGTGCCAGCAGTCTACCGGGACTCTTCGGCAATCAGCCCCAGCATTTT.

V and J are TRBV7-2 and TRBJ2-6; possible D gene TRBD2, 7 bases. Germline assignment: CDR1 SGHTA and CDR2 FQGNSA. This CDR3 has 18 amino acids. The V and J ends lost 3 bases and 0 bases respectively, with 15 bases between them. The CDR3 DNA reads TGTGCCAGCAGCTTTCGGGCGGGGGCTTACTCTGGGGCCAACGTCCTGACTTTC. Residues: CASSFRAGAYSGANVLTF.

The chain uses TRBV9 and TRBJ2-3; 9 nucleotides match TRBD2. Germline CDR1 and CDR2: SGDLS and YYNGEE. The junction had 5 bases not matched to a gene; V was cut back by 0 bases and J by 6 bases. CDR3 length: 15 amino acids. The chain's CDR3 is CASSVDSGRGDTQYF. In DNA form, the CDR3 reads TGTGCCAGCAGCGTAGATAGCGGGAGAGGCGATACGCAGTATTTT.

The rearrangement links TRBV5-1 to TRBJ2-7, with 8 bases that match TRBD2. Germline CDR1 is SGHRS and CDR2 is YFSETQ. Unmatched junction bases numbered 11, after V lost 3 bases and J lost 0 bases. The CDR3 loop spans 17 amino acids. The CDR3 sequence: CASSSGGGGPSSYEQYF. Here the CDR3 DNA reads TGCGCCAGCAGCTCCGGTGGCGGGGGGCCTAGCTCCTACGAGCAGTACTTC.

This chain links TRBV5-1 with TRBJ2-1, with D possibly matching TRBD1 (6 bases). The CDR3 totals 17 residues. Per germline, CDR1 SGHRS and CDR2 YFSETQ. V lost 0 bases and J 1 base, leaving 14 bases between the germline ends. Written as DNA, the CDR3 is TGCGCCAGCAGCTTGGACTCTTTTACAGGGTCCTACAATGAGCAGTTCTTC. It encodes CASSLDSFTGSYNEQFF.

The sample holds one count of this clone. For the CDR3, the DNA is TGTGCCAGCAGTTACGACAGGGGAGGGGGCTACGAGCAGTACTTC. It is translated as CASSYDRGGGYEQYF. The V call is TRBV6-5, the J call TRBJ2-7; perhaps TRBD1 as D (8 bases). The CDR3 totals 15 residues. The V gene's germline CDR1 is MNHEY and CDR2 SVGAGI. V lost 2 bases to trimming and J lost 3 bases, with 14 bases between them.

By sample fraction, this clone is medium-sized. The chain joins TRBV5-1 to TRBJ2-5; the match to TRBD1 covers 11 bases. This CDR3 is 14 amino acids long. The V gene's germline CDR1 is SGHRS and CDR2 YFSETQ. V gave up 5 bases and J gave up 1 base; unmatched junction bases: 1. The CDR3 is CASSGTGGQETQYF. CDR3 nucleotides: TGCGCCAGCAGTGGGACAGGGGGCCAAGAGACCCAGTACTTC.